The rows below give T cell receptor beta chains drawn from one sample of a study of blood T cell repertoires in COVID-19. Here immunoSEQ multiplex PCR was the method, and the copy in TCRdb shows in-frame clones only, minus some. This table holds about 210,000 clones, around 82% found once. The sample was peripheral blood. Receptors were obtained from a woman aged 40 to 50 with acute or convalescent COVID-19. Both conserved end residues are part of each CDR3. The order of the fields is clone size, V gene, J gene, D gene, CDR3 protein, CDR3 DNA. The D gene is left open where the match is weak. A clone size is listed for some rows: how often the clone was seen (once, few, many), or a class if it is expanded.

size: few
V: TRBV2
J: TRBJ1-4
D: TRBD1
CDR3: CASSRDRVYEKLFF
DNA: TGTGCCAGCAGCCGGGACAGGGTTTATGAAAAACTGTTTTTT

size: -
V: TRBV5-1
J: TRBJ1-2
D: -
CDR3: CASSLAGGGYTF
DNA: TGCGCCAGCAGCTTGGCCGGCGGTGGCTACACCTTC

size: -
V: TRBV6-5
J: TRBJ1-2
D: -
CDR3: CASTPKGAGGYTF
DNA: TGTGCCAGCACCCCGAAAGGGGCGGGAGGCTACACCTTC

size: -
V: TRBV7-2
J: TRBJ2-1
D: -
CDR3: CASSLRGRREISNEQFF
DNA: TGTGCCAGCAGCTTGAGAGGACGTCGGGAAATTTCCAATGAGCAGTTCTTC

size: -
V: TRBV2
J: TRBJ1-5
D: TRBD1
CDR3: CASSSTGIGNQPQHF
DNA: TGTGCCAGCAGTTCGACAGGGATCGGCAATCAGCCCCAGCATTTT

size: -
V: TRBV14
J: TRBJ2-1
D: -
CDR3: CASSQVLGSTYNEQFF
DNA: TGTGCCAGCAGCCAAGTCCTGGGGAGCACCTACAATGAGCAGTTCTTC

size: -
V: TRBV5-5
J: TRBJ2-3
D: -
CDR3: CASSLGAITDTQYF
DNA: TGTGCCAGCAGCTTAGGGGCTATCACAGATACGCAGTATTTT

size: -
V: TRBV14
J: TRBJ1-2
D: -
CDR3: CASSQDWGPEGYTF
DNA: TGTGCCAGCAGCCAAGATTGGGGCCCGGAGGGCTACACCTTC

size: -
V: TRBV18
J: TRBJ2-1
D: -
CDR3: CASSLGQAALYEQFF
DNA: TGTGCCAGCTCCCTGGGTCAGGCCGCCTTGTATGAGCAGTTCTTC

size: few
V: TRBV5-1
J: TRBJ2-1
D: -
CDR3: CASSLVARGDYNEQFF
DNA: TGCGCCAGCAGCTTGGTAGCCAGGGGGGACTACAATGAGCAGTTCTTC

size: -
V: TRBV6-6
J: TRBJ1-6
D: -
CDR3: CASTVSSYNSPLHF
DNA: TGTGCCAGCACCGTTAGCTCCTATAATTCACCCCTCCACTTT

size: once
V: TRBV6-4
J: TRBJ1-6
D: -
CDR3: CASSDSGRPVLYNSPLHF
DNA: TGTGCCAGCAGTGACTCAGGCAGGCCTGTCCTATATAATTCACCCCTCCACTTT

size: -
V: TRBV29-1
J: TRBJ2-7
D: TRBD1
CDR3: CSVTGQLDEQYF
DNA: TGCAGCGTGACGGGACAGCTAGACGAGCAGTACTTC

size: -
V: TRBV27
J: TRBJ2-1
D: TRBD1
CDR3: CASRQARDSRIFEQFF
DNA: TGTGCCAGCAGACAAGCCAGGGACAGCCGGATATTCGAGCAGTTCTTC

size: -
V: TRBV3-1/TRBV3-2
J: TRBJ1-2
D: TRBD1
CDR3: CASSQGQTRGYTF
DNA: TGTGCCAGCAGCCAGGGACAGACGCGGGGCTACACCTTC

size: -
V: TRBV11-2
J: TRBJ1-1
D: -
CDR3: CASSFAVGIEAFF
DNA: TGTGCCAGCAGCTTCGCTGTGGGCATTGAAGCTTTCTTT

size: -
V: TRBV4-3
J: TRBJ2-1
D: TRBD2
CDR3: CASSQEMGGRGEQFF
DNA: TGCGCCAGCAGCCAAGAAATGGGCGGGAGAGGTGAGCAGTTCTTC

size: -
V: TRBV19
J: TRBJ2-3
D: -
CDR3: CASSIAGYTDTQYF
DNA: TGTGCCAGTAGTATAGCGGGATACACAGATACGCAGTATTTT

size: once
V: TRBV6-6
J: TRBJ2-7
D: TRBD2
CDR3: CASSYGSGGYEQYF
DNA: TGTGCCAGCAGTTACGGGAGCGGGGGCTACGAGCAGTACTTC

size: -
V: TRBV4-2
J: TRBJ2-1
D: TRBD2
CDR3: CASSQTGTSSSEQFF
DNA: TGTGCCAGCAGCCAAACCGGGACTAGCTCTTCTGAGCAGTTCTTC

size: -
V: TRBV24-1
J: TRBJ2-4
D: -
CDR3: CATSDPQAPGHLTNIQYF
DNA: TGTGCCACCAGTGATCCCCAGGCACCGGGACACCTAACGAACATTCAGTACTTC

size: few
V: TRBV6-5
J: TRBJ2-7
D: TRBD1
CDR3: CASNRGLHSYEQYF
DNA: TGTGCCAGCAACAGGGGGCTTCACTCCTACGAGCAGTACTTC

size: once
V: TRBV27
J: TRBJ2-1
D: TRBD1
CDR3: CASSENRGEQFF
DNA: TGTGCCAGCAGTGAAAACAGGGGCGAGCAGTTCTTC

size: -
V: TRBV2
J: TRBJ2-1
D: TRBD2
CDR3: CASSTGGSYNEQFF
DNA: TGTGCCAGCTCGACGGGGGGGAGCTACAATGAGCAGTTCTTC

size: -
V: TRBV5-1
J: TRBJ1-1
D: -
CDR3: CASSLLPGRNTEAFF
DNA: TGCGCCAGCAGCTTGCTACCCGGGAGAAACACTGAAGCTTTCTTT

size: -
V: TRBV5-6
J: TRBJ2-3
D: -
CDR3: CASSLRPGSGLDTQYF
DNA: TGTGCCAGCAGCTTGAGGCCGGGGTCCGGGTTGGATACGCAGTATTTT

size: -
V: TRBV29-1
J: TRBJ2-1
D: -
CDR3: CSGDGSSDSYNEQFF
DNA: TGCAGCGGAGACGGGTCGAGCGACTCCTACAATGAGCAGTTCTTC

size: once
V: TRBV18
J: TRBJ2-7
D: TRBD2
CDR3: CASSPGGGTYEQYF
DNA: TGTGCCAGCTCACCGGGCGGGGGGACCTACGAGCAGTACTTC

size: -
V: TRBV29-1
J: TRBJ1-1
D: TRBD1
CDR3: CSGNTGQGGSEAFF
DNA: TGCAGCGGCAACACGGGACAGGGTGGGTCTGAAGCTTTCTTT

size: -
V: TRBV5-6
J: TRBJ2-7
D: -
CDR3: CASSLEFTQGREQYF
DNA: TGTGCCAGCAGCTTGGAATTTACACAGGGCCGCGAGCAGTACTTC

size: -
V: TRBV19
J: TRBJ2-1
D: TRBD2
CDR3: CASQGTSGFYNEQFF
DNA: TGTGCCAGCCAAGGGACTAGCGGGTTCTACAATGAGCAGTTCTTC

size: -
V: TRBV9
J: TRBJ2-1
D: TRBD2
CDR3: CASSAGTSGRGEQFF
DNA: TGTGCCAGCAGCGCCGGGACTAGCGGGAGGGGTGAGCAGTTCTTC

size: -
V: TRBV15
J: TRBJ2-3
D: -
CDR3: CATSHGGPSTDTQYF
DNA: TGTGCCACCAGCCATGGGGGCCCCAGCACAGATACGCAGTATTTT

size: -
V: TRBV6-1
J: TRBJ1-1
D: -
CDR3: CASRAPFGLDTEAFF
DNA: TGTGCCAGCAGAGCCCCATTCGGTTTGGACACTGAAGCTTTCTTT

size: few
V: TRBV9
J: TRBJ1-2
D: -
CDR3: CASSVDQGFYGYTF
DNA: TGTGCCAGCAGCGTAGATCAGGGATTCTATGGCTACACCTTC

size: -
V: TRBV27
J: TRBJ1-5
D: -
CDR3: CASSFGSGQPQHF
DNA: TGTGCCAGCAGTTTTGGAAGCGGTCAGCCCCAGCATTTT

size: -
V: TRBV2
J: TRBJ1-1
D: -
CDR3: CASRTLQGGTEAFF
DNA: TGTGCCAGCAGAACCCTACAGGGAGGGACTGAAGCTTTCTTT

size: -
V: TRBV18
J: TRBJ2-1
D: -
CDR3: CASSPAGRTSSYNEQFF
DNA: TGTGCCAGCTCACCTGCGGGGCGAACTAGCTCCTACAATGAGCAGTTCTTC